Following are 18 T cell receptor beta chains from one sample sequenced in a study of cytomegalovirus exposure and HLA in healthy donors. Primers: 60 Vbeta forward and 13 Jbeta reverse. Clones were read by immunoSEQ multiplex PCR, and TCRdb kept only the in-frame ones, dropping some. There are under 200,000 clones in the sample; 65% to 70% occur only once, and 4% to 5.5% lies in the top ten. Sequencing input: PBMCs. These receptors all come from a young woman in good health and CMV-seropositive.

The V and J genes are TRBV28 and TRBJ2-7, with 9 bases aligning to TRBD1. The V gene end was trimmed by 6 bases and the J gene end by 1 base; junction bases not matched to a gene: 10. The CDR3 has 16 amino acids. The V gene's germline CDR1 is MDHEN and CDR2 SYDVKM. DNA for the CDR3: TGTGCCAGCAGAGACGCCCCGGGACAGGGATCCTACGAGCAGTACTTC. It yields the protein CASRDAPGQGSYEQYF.

The rearrangement uses TRBV6-5 and TRBJ2-1; 15 nucleotides match TRBD2. The ends lost 8 bases at V and 13 bases at J; junction bases unmatched: 6. The CDR3 loop spans 13 amino acids. Germline V gene sequence: CDR1 MNHEY, CDR2 SVGAGI. The chain's CDR3 is CASAGLAGGIQFF. The CDR3 DNA reads TGTGCCAGCGCGGGACTAGCGGGAGGAATCCAGTTCTTC.

The chain couples TRBV4-3 to TRBJ1-4; 9 nucleotides match TRBD1. Trimming at V came to 5 bases and at J to 7 bases, leaving 5 bases not matched to a gene. Germline V gene data show CDR1 as LGHNA and CDR2 as YSLEER. The CDR3 length is 14 residues. The CDR3 sequence: CASSNRDRVEKLFF. The CDR3 nucleotides read TGCGCCAGCAGCAACCGGGACAGGGTTGAAAAACTGTTTTTT.

This clone was detected only a few times. The gene calls are TRBV6-5 and TRBJ1-6, with D uncertain. V was shortened by 6 bases and J by 7 bases, with 16 bases between the two germline ends. Germline V CDR1 and CDR2: MNHEY, SVGAGI. This CDR3 has 15 amino acids. This CDR3 reads CASRTRPSENSPLHF. The CDR3 nucleotides are TGTGCCAGCAGAACTAGGCCGTCCGAGAATTCACCCCTCCACTTT.

This chain connects TRBV7-3 to TRBJ2-1, with TRBD1 matching 12 bases. This CDR3 spans 18 amino acids. With V trimmed by 5 bases and J by 4 bases, 12 bases remained unmatched. Germline values: CDR1 SGHTA, CDR2 FQGTGA. The CDR3 region is CASSVFSGTGGEYNEQFF. The CDR3 DNA reads as TGTGCCAGCAGCGTCTTCTCCGGGACAGGGGGCGAATACAATGAGCAGTTCTTC.

V and J are TRBV25-1 and TRBJ2-7; tentatively, D is TRBD1 (7 bases). Germline CDR1 and CDR2: MGHDK and SYGVNS. The V and J ends lost 8 bases and 2 bases respectively, with 19 bases between them. The CDR3 runs to 15 residues. CDR3 nucleotides: TGTGCCAGCCGGCGGGGACAGCGAGACACCTACGAGCAGTACTTC. As protein: CASRRGQRDTYEQYF.

The chain joins TRBV28 to TRBJ1-2; D might be TRBD1 (6 bases). Germline loops: CDR1 MDHEN, CDR2 SYDVKM. V was shortened by 5 bases and J by 6 bases, with 13 bases between the two germline ends. This CDR3 spans 13 amino acids. CDR3 region: CASSPRGWDGYTF. CDR3 coding DNA: TGTGCCAGCAGTCCCAGGGGCTGGGATGGCTACACCTTC.

This chain links TRBV19 with TRBJ2-5, with 9 bases aligning to TRBD1. The germline CDR1 and CDR2 sequences are LNHDA and SQIVND (reference sequence). The CDR3 is 15 amino acids. Trimming removed 7 bases from V and 0 bases from J; junction bases left unmatched: 6. CDR3 bases: TGTGCCAGTAAGAGGACAGGGGCCTACCAAGAGACCCAGTACTTC. This translates into CASKRTGAYQETQYF.

The chain links TRBV10-3 to TRBJ1-2, with D perhaps matching TRBD1 (6 bases). The CDR3 runs 13 residues. Germline V gene lookup returns CDR1 ENHRY and CDR2 SYGVKD. V was trimmed by 5 bases and J by 3 bases, leaving 10 bases between them. CDR3: CAISRTVDYGYTF. The CDR3 DNA is TGTGCCATCAGTAGGACAGTAGACTATGGCTACACCTTC.

V usage is TRBV6-5 and J usage is TRBJ2-3, with 7 bases fitting TRBD2. The trim removed 2 bases at V and 5 bases at J, leaving 7 bases unmatched. Germline loops: CDR1 MNHEY, CDR2 SVGAGI. This CDR3 region has 15 residues. The CDR3 loop reads CASSYIAGERDTQYF. The CDR3 DNA follows: TGTGCCAGCAGTTACATTGCGGGAGAACGAGATACGCAGTATTTT.

This chain connects TRBV6-5 to TRBJ2-2; D possibly corresponds to TRBD1 (5 bases). Trimming removed 5 bases from V and 4 bases from J, with 8 bases in between. Germline CDR1 MNHEY, CDR2 SVGAGI. This CDR3 has 13 amino acids. The CDR3 bases are TGTGCCAGCAGTAGGGGTTCCACCGGGGAGCTGTTTTTT. Protein: CASSRGSTGELFF.

The chain uses TRBV9 and TRBJ1-2; D is perhaps TRBD1 (6 bases). Per germline, CDR1 SGDLS and CDR2 YYNGEE. The CDR3 is 16 residues long. V lost 3 bases, J lost 5 bases, and 20 bases lay in between. The CDR3 region is CASSAAPRTARYGYTF. The DNA of the CDR3 is TGTGCCAGCAGCGCAGCCCCCCGGACAGCCCGTTATGGCTACACCTTC.

This clone was counted a single time. Here the CDR3 DNA reads TGTGCCAGCAGCCAAGGGGGCGCCGGACACGAGCAGTACTTC. Translated, it gives CASSQGGAGHEQYF. The chain has TRBV7-3 and TRBJ2-7, with 7 bases matching TRBD1. V lost 5 bases, J lost 5 bases, and 9 bases stayed unmatched. The CDR3 totals 14 residues. Per germline, CDR1 SGHTA and CDR2 FQGTGA.

V and J are TRBV19 and TRBJ1-2; TRBD1 aligns across 7 bases. CDR1 LNHDA and CDR2 SQIVND come from the germline V gene (reference sequence). Trimming took 4 bases from V and 8 from J; bases not matched to a gene: 7. This CDR3 has 13 amino acids. Here the CDR3 reads CASSTETGYGYTF. The CDR3 bases are TGTGCCAGTAGTACCGAGACAGGGTACGGCTACACCTTC.

This clone was observed a handful of times. The chain employs TRBV4-2 and TRBJ1-2; no firm D call. The CDR3 contains 15 residues. Germline-derived CDR1 and CDR2 are LGHNA and YNFKEQ. V lost 6 bases and J lost 7, with 21 bases in between. The CDR3 bases are TGTGCCAGCAGTAAAGCATCCGGGGAGGCCTCTGGCTACACCTTC. Protein: CASSKASGEASGYTF.

The rearrangement links TRBV5-1 to TRBJ1-1; the D gene is possibly TRBD1 (5 bases). From germline, CDR1 is SGHRS and CDR2 YFSETQ. Trimming left V 0 bases short and J 5 bases short, with 14 bases between. The CDR3 runs 15 residues. The CDR3 loop is CASSLGGDVGTEAFF. For the CDR3, the DNA is TGCGCCAGCAGCTTGGGGGGGGACGTAGGGACTGAAGCTTTCTTT.

The gene calls are TRBV27 and TRBJ2-7, with D possibly being TRBD2 (6 bases). The germline V gene encodes CDR1 MNHEY and CDR2 SMNVEV (reference sequence). This CDR3 spans 13 amino acids. V lost 8 bases and J 2 bases, leaving 13 bases between the germline ends. CDR3 amino acids: CASSGTGTYEQYF. The CDR3 DNA reads TGTGCCAGCTCCGGGACTGGGACCTACGAGCAGTACTTC.

V gene TRBV28 combines with J gene TRBJ1-2; D is ambiguous. Germline assignment: CDR1 MDHEN and CDR2 SYDVKM. The length of the CDR3 is 14 residues. V was pared by 6 bases and J by 5 bases, with 16 bases between. The CDR3 sequence is CASSKISDWYGYTF. For the CDR3, the DNA is TGTGCCAGCAGCAAAATCAGCGACTGGTATGGCTACACCTTC.